These T cell receptor beta chains were read from a single sample in a study of early T cells in non-severe SARS-CoV-2 infection. TCRdb passed the 5' RACE reads through MiXCR, listing each CDR3 protein once. Among tens of thousands of distinct CDR3 sequences, about 7.4% were seen once, and the ten largest hold 9.5% to 15%. The specimen comprised whole blood, sampled at baseline. These receptors were taken from an adult who was a healthcare worker with PCR-confirmed SARS-CoV-2 infection or an uninfected control (not recorded which). Both conserved end residues are part of each CDR3. The order of the fields is D gene, V gene, clone size, J gene, CDR3 protein, CDR3 DNA. A D gene is named only where the DNA matches it firmly. The listing skips clone size in some rows; elsewhere it reads once, few, many or a size class.

D: .; V: TRBV7-9; size: few; J: TRBJ1-2; CDR3: CASSPAIGQTIYGYTF; DNA: TGTGCCAGCAGCCCGGCGATCGGACAGACGATCTATGGCTACACCTTC
D: .; V: TRBV3-1; size: few; J: TRBJ1-1; CDR3: CASSPSQGRAEAFF; DNA: TGTGCCAGCAGCCCATCGCAGGGCCGAGCGGAAGCTTTCTTT
D: .; V: TRBV6-1; size: few; J: TRBJ1-2; CDR3: CASSERDSNYGYTF; DNA: TGTGCCAGCAGTGAACGTGACTCAAACTATGGCTACACCTTC
D: .; V: TRBV12-3/TRBV12-4; size: many; J: TRBJ2-5; CDR3: CASGGTETQYF; DNA: TGTGCCAGTGGAGGGACAGAGACCCAGTACTTC
D: TRBD1; V: TRBV6-6; size: many; J: TRBJ1-1; CDR3: CASTRQGGTEAFF; DNA: TGTGCCAGCACCAGACAGGGAGGCACTGAAGCTTTCTTT
D: .; V: TRBV28; size: .; J: TRBJ2-3; CDR3: CASSETRGQLYTDTQYF; DNA: TGTGCCAGCAGCGAAACTCGCGGACAACTTTATACAGATACGCAGTATTTT
D: .; V: TRBV28; size: few; J: TRBJ1-3; CDR3: CASSSTPGAGNTIYF; DNA: TGTGCCAGCAGTAGCACCCCAGGGGCAGGAAACACCATATATTTT
D: .; V: TRBV2; size: few; J: TRBJ1-5; CDR3: CASSEQGTGGNQPQHF; DNA: TGTGCCAGCAGTGAACAAGGGACGGGTGGCAATCAGCCCCAGCATTTT
D: .; V: TRBV7-3; size: .; J: TRBJ1-1; CDR3: CASSLRAKTEAFF; DNA: TGTGCCAGCAGCTTAAGGGCGAAAACTGAAGCTTTCTTT
D: TRBD1; V: TRBV5-5; size: many; J: TRBJ2-2; CDR3: CASSQGQGPGELFF; DNA: TGTGCCAGCAGCCAGGGACAGGGCCCCGGGGAGCTGTTTTTT
D: .; V: TRBV19; size: few; J: TRBJ2-3; CDR3: CASSFTDTQYF; DNA: TGTGCCAGTAGCTTCACAGATACGCAGTATTTT
D: .; V: TRBV4-3; size: .; J: TRBJ2-6; CDR3: CASSQDGISGANVLTF; DNA: TGCGCCAGCAGCCAAGATGGGATCTCTGGGGCCAACGTCCTGACTTTC